The sequence of this T cell receptor beta chain was determined in a study of blood T cell repertoires in COVID-19. The CDR3 totals 16 residues. Between the trimmed V and J ends, which lost 2 bases and 7 bases, there was a span of 20 bases. Germline loops: CDR1 MNHEY, CDR2 SVGEGT. Authors' methods: Estimation of nucleated cell counts relied on the amplification of reference gene primers. Repertoires were generated with immunoSEQ multiplex PCR, while TCRdb's copy carries only in-frame clones and drops some. V and J calls and clone size are given by that table; D and trimming were obtained from the DNA. The table has around 99,000 clones, more than 70% seen once.

The sample taken for sequencing was peripheral blood. The chain is built from TRBV6-2 or TRBV6-3 and TRBJ2-5; D is perhaps TRBD1 (5 bases). The clonotype was recovered from a man between 65 and 85 years old with acute or convalescent COVID-19. The DNA for the CDR3 is TGTGCCAGCAGTTACCCCCCAGGTGGGGCGATTTGGACCCAGTACTTC. This codes for CASSYPPGGAIWTQYF.